This T cell receptor beta chain was captured by sequencing in a study of T-cell memory formation after mild COVID-19. Study-level results: Clones shrinking from day 15 to 85 showed even CD4/CD8 mixes; later expanders tilted CD4+. CD4+ contracting clones were found mainly in CM and EM, and CD8+ ones in EMRA.

Concerning this clonotype itself: The antigen is unknown.

The V end was cut by 0 bases, the J end by 4 bases, with 5 bases between. This CDR3 comprises 13 residues. Germline lookup yields CDR1 SGHRS and CDR2 YFSETQ. TCRdb independently ran MiXCR on the 5' RACE reads; one entry per CDR3 protein. This table holds more than 250,000 distinct CDR3 sequences, under 20% found once. The source is a man aged 18 to 30 who had mild COVID-19 (a few samples of this study predate the infection). Cell type and time point are not known. The chain joins TRBV5-1 to TRBJ1-3; no clear D. The sample taken for sequencing was PBMCs or a T cell subset sorted from them (not recorded which). Here the CDR3 reads CASSLDNGNTIYF. Here the CDR3 DNA reads TGCGCCAGCAGCTTGGATAACGGAAACACCATATATTTT.